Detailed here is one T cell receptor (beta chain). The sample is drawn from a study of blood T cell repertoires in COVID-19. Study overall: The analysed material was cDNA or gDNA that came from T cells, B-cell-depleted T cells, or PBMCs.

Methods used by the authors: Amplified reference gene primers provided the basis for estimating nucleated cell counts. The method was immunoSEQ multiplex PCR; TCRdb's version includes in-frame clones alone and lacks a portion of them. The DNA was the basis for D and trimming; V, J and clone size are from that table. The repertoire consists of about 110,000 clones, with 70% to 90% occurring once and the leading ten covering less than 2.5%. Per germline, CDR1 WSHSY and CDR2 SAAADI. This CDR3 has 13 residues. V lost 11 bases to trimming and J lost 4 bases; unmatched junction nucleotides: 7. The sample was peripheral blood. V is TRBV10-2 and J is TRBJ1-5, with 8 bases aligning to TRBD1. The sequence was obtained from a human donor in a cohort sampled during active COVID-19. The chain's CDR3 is CAATGEGNQPQHF. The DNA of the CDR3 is TGCGCCGCGACAGGGGAAGGGAATCAGCCCCAGCATTTT.